The 10 T cell receptor beta chains below all came from one sample that was sequenced in a study of blood T cell repertoires in COVID-19 (dated by TCRdb to between 2020 and 2021). The receptor library was made with the immunoSEQ multiplex PCR assay. TCRdb carries this immuneACCESS record with in-frame sequences only. Its versions omit some clonotypes, under half of them owing to an unresolved V gene in the studies checked, with the rest unexplained. Here the sample has some 140,000 clones; about 79% occur a single time. Approximately 30% of the sample is held by the ten biggest clonotypes. The sample comprised peripheral blood. The receptors shown here come from a woman in her sixties with acute or convalescent COVID-19.

The V and J genes are TRBV3-1 (or the pseudogene TRBV3-2) and TRBJ2-5; 12 nucleotides align to TRBD2. Germline V gene lookup returns CDR1 LGHDT and CDR2 YNNKEL (reference sequence). The CDR3 consists of 15 residues. With V trimmed by 0 bases and J by 10 bases, 6 bases remained unmatched. The CDR3 loop reads CASSQDLAGGPHQYF. The CDR3 nucleotides read TGTGCCAGCAGCCAAGACCTAGCGGGGGGGCCCCACCAGTACTTC.

The chain joins TRBV7-9 to TRBJ1-3, with D unresolved. Trimming removed 2 bases at V and 8 bases at J, with 10 bases between. This CDR3 spans 13 amino acids. Germline V gives CDR1 SEHNR, CDR2 FQNEAQ (reference sequence). The CDR3 nucleotides are TGTGCCAGCAGCTTAAGTCAGAAAGACACCATATATTTT. It encodes CASSLSQKDTIYF. Full variable domain (remainder filled in from reference TRBV7-9 and TRBJ1-3): DTGVSQNPRHKITKRGQNVTFRCDPISEHNRLYWYRQTLGQGPEFLTYFQNEAQLEKSRLLSDRFSAERPKGSFSTLEIQRTEQGDSAMYLCASSLSQKDTIYFGEGSWLTVV.

The rearrangement links TRBV9 to TRBJ1-1; D call uncertain. The CDR3 is made up of 15 amino acids. Germline V gene sequence: CDR1 SGDLS, CDR2 YYNGEE. V was cut by 0 bases and J by 4 bases, with 13 bases left in between. The CDR3 spells CASSVVEGVGTEAFF. The CDR3 coding sequence is TGTGCCAGCAGCGTAGTGGAGGGAGTGGGCACTGAAGCTTTCTTT.

Concerning this clone itself: One end of the junction varies from germline; a read error may be responsible. This rearrangement joins TRBV7-7 to TRBJ2-1; 11 bases align to TRBD2. The CDR3 sequence is 15 residues long. Germline CDR1 and CDR2: SSHAT and FNYEAQ (reference sequence). The CDR3 region is CASSLAGGRVNEQFF. The CDR3 DNA follows: TGTGCTAGCAGCTTAGCGGGGGGGAGGGTGAATGAGCAGTTCTTC.

The chain couples TRBV5-6 to TRBJ2-7; TRBD1 might be the D (6 bases). V was trimmed by 8 bases and J by 0 bases, leaving 15 bases between them. The CDR3 consists of 14 residues. Germline V gene data show CDR1 as SGHDT and CDR2 as YYEEEE. The CDR3 DNA reads as TGTGCCAGTCAACCCCAACAGGGCTCCTACGAGCAGTACTTC. Translation: CASQPQQGSYEQYF.

This clone was detected only a few times. The CDR3 region is CASRGGQGSTDTQYF. As DNA, the CDR3 is TGTGCCAGCCGGGGAGGGCAGGGGAGCACAGATACGCAGTATTTT. The V gene is TRBV3-1 (or the pseudogene TRBV3-2), the J gene TRBJ2-3, with D tentatively TRBD2 (7 bases). The CDR3 is made up of 15 amino acids. Germline V CDR1 and CDR2: LGHDT, YNNKEL (reference sequence). With 8 bases removed from V and 0 bases from J, the gap between germline ends came to 15 bases.

This clone was seen more than once but under ten times. The V call is TRBV7-9, the J call TRBJ2-3; 7 bases are shared with TRBD1. Germline loops: CDR1 SEHNR, CDR2 FQNEAQ (reference sequence). With V trimmed by 4 bases and J by 0 bases, 1 base remained unmatched. CDR3 length equals 14 residues. The DNA of the CDR3 is TGTGCCAGCAGCTGGGACAGTAGCACAGATACGCAGTATTTT. This codes for CASSWDSSTDTQYF.

This sequence joins TRBV19 and TRBJ1-5; TRBD1 matches at 9 bases. Germline V gene sequence: CDR1 LNHDA, CDR2 SQIVND (reference sequence). This CDR3 contains 15 residues. Trimming removed 3 bases from V and 4 bases from J; junction bases left unmatched: 4. The CDR3 bases are TGTGCCAGTAGTATTGGACAGGGGCGTAATCAGCCCCAGCATTTT. Translation gives CASSIGQGRNQPQHF.

This clone was picked up one time. This chain connects TRBV2 to TRBJ2-1, with 10 bases aligning to TRBD2. CDR1 SNHLY and CDR2 FYNNEI come from the germline V gene. V was clipped by 6 bases and J by 6 bases; unmatched bases: 8. The CDR3 spans 15 residues. CDR3 residues: CASSPWTSGSNEQFF. In DNA, the CDR3 is TGTGCCAGCAGCCCTTGGACTAGCGGAAGCAATGAGCAGTTCTTC.

This rearrangement joins TRBV28 to TRBJ1-2, with D possibly matching TRBD1 (6 bases). V was trimmed by 7 bases and J by 7 bases, leaving 16 bases between them. Germline V gene sequence: CDR1 MDHEN, CDR2 SYDVKM. The CDR3 runs 13 residues. The DNA for the CDR3 is TGTGCCAGCATTTCGGGACAACGGGTTGGCTACACCTTC. Translation gives CASISGQRVGYTF.